This T cell receptor beta chain was obtained from a study of cytomegalovirus exposure and HLA in healthy donors. The PCR ran on 60 Vbeta and 13 Jbeta primers. Clones were read by immunoSEQ multiplex PCR, and TCRdb kept only the in-frame ones, dropping some. This table has under 170,000 clones, approximately 60% appearing once. Findings and limits, study-wide: Later analysis showed TCR association rates varying by HLA locus, highest for DRB1 and lowest for HLA-C.

Details on this clone: Its target is not known.

V shed 0 bases and J shed 4 bases, with 17 bases lying between them. CDR1 is MGHRA and CDR2 is YSYEKL in the germline V gene. The CDR3 loop spans 17 amino acids. The sequence derives from a woman aged 60-70 years in good health and CMV-seropositive. Sequences were obtained from PBMCs. This chain joins TRBV4-1 and TRBJ2-3, with D unclear. Here the CDR3 reads CASSQDPPVTGADTQYF. The CDR3 DNA follows: TGCGCCAGCAGCCAAGATCCTCCTGTGACTGGCGCAGATACGCAGTATTTT.